A selection of T cell receptor beta chains follows, all from one sample in a study of cytomegalovirus exposure and HLA in healthy donors. Sequencing was performed with immunoSEQ multiplex PCR; in TCRdb, only in-frame clones are kept and a portion is missing. The sample has 100,000 to 150,000 clones, more than 75% seen once; the top ten hold 13%. Sequencing was carried out using PBMCs. These receptors all stem from a woman aged 55-69 years in good health and CMV-seropositive. Both conserved end residues are part of each CDR3. The D gene is left open where the match is weak. Size values are once, few and many counts, or a class for expanded clones, and some rows have none.

v_gene	len	j_gene	d_gene	abundance	CDR3nt	CDR3aa
TRBV6-6	12	TRBJ2-1	NA	once	TGTGCCAGCAGTTATGTAGTACAGGAGCAGTTCTTC	CASSYVVQEQFF
TRBV19	16	TRBJ2-1	TRBD2	NA	TGTGCCAGTAGTTCGGGACTAGCGGGAGGGCCGGGGGAGCAGTTCTTC	CASSSGLAGGPGEQFF
TRBV5-1	15	TRBJ2-3	TRBD2	NA	TGCGCCAGCAGCTTGGTCCGTACTAGCGGAGGAGTGCAGTATTTT	CASSLVRTSGGVQYF
TRBV11-1	15	TRBJ2-1	TRBD1	few	TGTGCCAGCAAGCAGGGACAGGGGGTCCTACGGGAGCAGTTCTTC	CASKQGQGVLREQFF
TRBV18	16	TRBJ2-1	TRBD1	NA	TGTGCCAGCTCACCGTTGAAGGACAGGGGTTACAATGAGCAGTTCTTC	CASSPLKDRGYNEQFF
TRBV4-2	17	TRBJ2-7	TRBD2	NA	TGTGCCAGCAGCCAAGATCTCCTAGCGGGGGGCGGTAACGAGCAGTACTTC	CASSQDLLAGGGNEQYF
TRBV7-2	18	TRBJ2-7	TRBD2	NA	TGTGCCAGCAGCTTAAGGCGAGGCGGGGGGTCAAAGGGATACGAGCAGTACTTC	CASSLRRGGGSKGYEQYF
TRBV5-1	14	TRBJ1-1	NA	once	TGCGCCAGCAGCTACGCCGGACAGAACACTGAAGCTTTCTTT	CASSYAGQNTEAFF
TRBV6-4	16	TRBJ2-3	TRBD2	NA	TGTGCCAGCAGTGAGGCGCTAGCGGGGGGGCTAGATACGCAGTATTTT	CASSEALAGGLDTQYF
TRBV7-8	15	TRBJ1-1	TRBD1	NA	TGTGCCAGCGCCCCATGGGACAGGGATCGCACTGAAGCTTTCTTT	CASAPWDRDRTEAFF
TRBV5-1	15	TRBJ2-7	TRBD2	NA	TGCGCCAGCAGCTTGGGCCTAGCGGGTAGATACGAGCAGTACTTC	CASSLGLAGRYEQYF
TRBV9	16	TRBJ2-1	TRBD2	NA	TGTGCCAGCAGCCCCCGACTAGCGGGGGGGCTCGATGAGCAGTTCTTC	CASSPRLAGGLDEQFF
TRBV6-5	15	TRBJ2-7	NA	NA	TGTGCCAGCAGTTACTCGGTCTTGGGAGGAGGCGAGCAGTACTTC	CASSYSVLGGGEQYF
TRBV19	14	TRBJ1-2	TRBD1	NA	TGTGCCAGTAGTACCCCGACAGGGCGCTATGGCTACACCTTC	CASSTPTGRYGYTF
TRBV4-2	17	TRBJ2-1	NA	NA	TGTGCCAGCAGCCAAGATCTCGGGGTAAGCTCCTACAATGAGCAGTTCTTC	CASSQDLGVSSYNEQFF
TRBV7-8	16	TRBJ1-1	TRBD1	NA	TGTGGGACAGGGGCCCTATCCACCCCCAAGTTCGGTGAAGCTTTCTTT	CGTGALSTPKFGEAFF
TRBV7-9	18	TRBJ2-3	TRBD1	few	TGTGCCAGCAGCTTAGCGGGACAGTCCCTTACCAACACAGATACGCAGTATTTT	CASSLAGQSLTNTDTQYF
TRBV7-2	13	TRBJ2-3	NA	NA	TGTGCCAGCAGATTCACCGGGGCAGATACGCAGTATTTT	CASRFTGADTQYF
TRBV7-2	16	TRBJ1-1	TRBD1	few	TGTGCCAGCAGCCCCCGGGACAGGGGCAAGAACACTGAAGCTTTCTTT	CASSPRDRGKNTEAFF
TRBV18	13	TRBJ2-7	TRBD1	once	TGTGCCAGCTCACCCGGGACAGGGGACGAGCAGTACTTC	CASSPGTGDEQYF
TRBV2	15	TRBJ2-7	NA	NA	TGTGCCAGCAGTGTACCGGGACGGGACTCCTACGAGCAGTACTTC	CASSVPGRDSYEQYF
TRBV7-7	21	TRBJ2-1	TRBD1	once	TGTGCCAGCAGCTTTTGGTTGGAGACGGGACAGGGGAGGACTTTCGACAATGAGCAGTTCTTC	CASSFWLETGQGRTFDNEQFF
TRBV5-6	15	TRBJ1-1	NA	few	TGTGCCAGCAGCTTGTTCCCAGGGGCGAACACTGAAGCTTTCTTT	CASSLFPGANTEAFF
TRBV6-4	16	TRBJ2-3	TRBD2	NA	TGTGCCAGCAGTCGGACTAGCGGGGGGGCAGGTGATACGCAGTATTTT	CASSRTSGGAGDTQYF
TRBV4-3	14	TRBJ2-2	TRBD1	hyperexpanded	TGCGCCAGCAGCCAAGGACAGGGGGCCGGGGAGCTGTTTTTT	CASSQGQGAGELFF
TRBV7-3	13	TRBJ1-5	NA	NA	TGTGCCAGCAGCTTAACCCTCAATCAGCCCCAGCATTTT	CASSLTLNQPQHF
TRBV27	17	TRBJ1-5	NA	NA	TGTGCCAGCAGCCCTCTTGGTTTTTCCGGGGGCAATCAGCCCCAGCATTTT	CASSPLGFSGGNQPQHF
TRBV9	16	TRBJ1-4	NA	NA	TGTGCCAGCAGCGTAGCTACCGGGGAAACTAATGAAAAACTGTTTTTT	CASSVATGETNEKLFF
TRBV5-4	16	TRBJ1-1	NA	NA	TGTGCCAGCAGCTTGGCAGGGCGAGTATTGGGCACTGAAGCTTTCTTT	CASSLAGRVLGTEAFF
TRBV29-1	14	TRBJ2-7	TRBD1	NA	TGCAGCGTTGTAGGACAGGTGAACTCCTACGAGCAGTACTTC	CSVVGQVNSYEQYF
TRBV12-1	16	TRBJ2-7	NA	NA	TGTGCCAGCAGCATCAATTCTAGCGGTCTCACCTACGAGCAGTACTTC	CASSINSSGLTYEQYF
TRBV5-6	14	TRBJ1-3	NA	few	TGTGCCAGCAGCTTAGGAGGGGCTGGAAACACCATATATTTT	CASSLGGAGNTIYF
TRBV9	15	TRBJ1-1	NA	NA	TGTGCCAGCAGCGTAGCGGGAAATATAGGCACTGAAGCTTTCTTT	CASSVAGNIGTEAFF
TRBV7-3	14	TRBJ2-2	NA	NA	TGTGCCAGCAGCTTAAGCGGGGTCGGCGGGGAGCTGTTTTTT	CASSLSGVGGELFF
TRBV7-6	18	TRBJ1-2	NA	once	TGTGCCAGCAGCTCAAGTTATACAGGGCCTCGGGTAGGCTATGGCTACACCTTC	CASSSSYTGPRVGYGYTF
TRBV27	16	TRBJ2-7	TRBD2	NA	TGTGCCAGCAGTTTATGGGCTAGCGGGAGTCTGTACGAGCAGTACTTC	CASSLWASGSLYEQYF
TRBV19	16	TRBJ1-1	NA	NA	TGTGCCAGTACCTCCGGGAGGAGGGCCCGAAACACTGAAGCTTTCTTT	CASTSGRRARNTEAFF
TRBV4-3	13	TRBJ1-2	NA	few	TGCGCCAGCAGCCAAGTTCTAGGGGGTGGCTACACCTTC	CASSQVLGGGYTF
TRBV4-2	16	TRBJ1-5	NA	once	TGTGCCAGCAGCCAAGTGGGTGACCGGGCGGGTCAGCCCCAGCATTTT	CASSQVGDRAGQPQHF
TRBV4-3	14	TRBJ2-5	TRBD1	NA	TGCGCCAGCAGCCAACAGCAGGGGGAAGAGACCCAGTACTTC	CASSQQQGEETQYF